One sample yielded the 8 T cell receptor beta chains listed below, sequenced in a study of T cell changes during pregnancy in multiple sclerosis. The repertoire was sequenced with immunoSEQ multiplex PCR; TCRdb's copy has only in-frame clones and lacks some. Of 80,000 or so clones listed, around 90% are singletons. The input for sequencing was peripheral blood, taken before pregnancy. The origin of the receptors is a female donor with multiple sclerosis, enrolled in a pregnancy study.

This sequence joins TRBV5-6 and TRBJ2-7; D possibly corresponds to TRBD2 (6 bases). The CDR3 is 16 residues long. V lost 1 base and J lost 6, with 20 bases in between. The germline gives CDR1 SGHDT, CDR2 YYEEEE. CDR3 nucleotide sequence: TGTGCCAGCAGCTTGCTCGTTGCGGGGTTAGGAGGCGAGCAGTACTTC. Translation gives CASSLLVAGLGGEQYF.

This clone showed up just once. V usage is TRBV9 and J usage is TRBJ1-2; a possible D gene is TRBD1 (6 bases). Germline V gene sequence: CDR1 SGDLS, CDR2 YYNGEE. The CDR3 spans 15 residues. Trimming pared 0 bases from V and 2 bases from J, leaving 11 bases between. The CDR3 region is CASSVGPGANYGYTF. The CDR3 DNA reads TGTGCCAGCAGCGTAGGGCCAGGGGCGAACTATGGCTACACCTTC. Supplemented by reference TRBV9 and TRBJ1-2, the full variable domain reads DSGVTQTPKHLITATGQRVTLRCSPRSGDLSVYWYQQSLDQGLQFLIQYYNGEERAKGNILERFSAQQFPDLHSELNLSSLELGDSALYFCASSVGPGANYGYTFGSGTRLTVV.

This chain joins TRBV4-1 and TRBJ1-2; D is unclear. This CDR3 is built from 14 residues. Germline V gives CDR1 MGHRA, CDR2 YSYEKL. V was trimmed by 2 bases and J by 5 bases, leaving 12 bases between them. The CDR3, as DNA: TGCGCCAGCAGCCAATCGGGTTCTGTGTATGGCTACACCTTC. Protein product: CASSQSGSVYGYTF.

J is TRBJ2-2 and V is TRBV7-6, with 7 bases lining up with TRBD2. CDR3 length equals 19 residues. With 4 bases clipped from V and 1 base from J, the junction kept 15 bases outside the gene matches. Germline CDR1 SGHVS, CDR2 FNYEAQ. The CDR3 here is CASSSLPNGGSMNTGELFF. CDR3 DNA sequence: TGTGCCAGCAGCTCCCTCCCTAACGGGGGGTCCATGAACACCGGGGAGCTGTTTTTT.

The rearrangement uses TRBV30 and TRBJ2-7; TRBD1 matches at 9 bases. Unmatched junction bases numbered 11, after V lost 3 bases and J lost 11 bases. Germline V gives CDR1 GTSNPN, CDR2 SVGIG (reference sequence). The CDR3 consists of 13 residues. The CDR3 DNA sequence: TGTGCCTGGAGAAACCGGGGACAGGGTGGGGAGTACTTC. It codes for CAWRNRGQGGEYF.

This chain links TRBV9 with TRBJ2-2; the D gene is possibly TRBD1 (5 bases). The CDR3 is made up of 15 amino acids. Germline V gives CDR1 SGDLS, CDR2 YYNGEE. V was pared by 5 bases and J by 0 bases, with 11 bases between. CDR3 residues: CASSLGAANTGELFF. In nucleotides, the CDR3 is TGTGCCAGCAGTTTAGGGGCAGCGAACACCGGGGAGCTGTTTTTT.

The V call is TRBV21-1, the J call TRBJ2-5; no DNA check was done on the table's D call, TRBD2. TRBV21-1 is a pseudogene segment. The CDR3 is 16 amino acids. CDR3 region: CASSKESEAFIETQYF. CDR3 bases: TGTGCCAGCAGCAAAGAGAGCGAGGCTTTTATCGAGACCCAGTACTTC.

The chain has TRBV9 and TRBJ2-5; TRBD1 agrees at 10 bases. Germline CDR1 reads SGDLS; CDR2 reads YYNGEE. The V and J ends lost 4 bases and 0 bases, in that order; junction bases with no gene match: 6. The CDR3 extends over 16 amino acids. CDR3 region: CASSHRDRGDQETQYF. In DNA, the CDR3 is TGTGCCAGCAGCCACCGGGACAGGGGAGACCAAGAGACCCAGTACTTC.